Below, one T cell receptor beta chain is given with its context. The antigen is undetermined. The data stem from a study of T cell repertoires in cytomegalovirus infection. Study at large: It was the public TCR beta signatures that indicated both CMV infection and matching HLA type. Study-wide findings and caveats: The ex vivo response was dominated by HLA-C-restricted CMV-specific TCR beta clonotypes.

The germline V and J ends were trimmed by 3 bases and 4 bases, with 12 bases remaining between them. In germline, CDR1 is SQVTM, CDR2 ANQGSEA. This CDR3 spans 13 amino acids. One entry per CDR3 protein, called by TCRdb with MiXCR from the reads. The sample yields 700,000 to 950,000 distinct CDR3 sequences, roughly 33% seen once. This receptor was identified in a human donor in good health (CMV status not recorded). Some clones in this sample may be carry-over from other donors' samples. Sequenced material: cultured CD8+ T cells from PBMCs, taken from culture after CMV antigen stimulation. This rearrangement joins TRBV29-1 to TRBJ1-2; no clear D gene. CDR3 coding DNA: TGCAGCGTTGAGGTCAGGATGCCCTATGGCTACACCTTC. This sequence encodes CSVEVRMPYGYTF.